This is a list of T cell receptor beta chains from one sample in a study of CD4+ T cells in melanoma. Clones were sequenced by immunoSEQ multiplex PCR, and TCRdb holds only the in-frame ones, with some missing. The repertoire holds 7,500 to 10,000 clones, 73% seen once, with around 24% in the top ten. The sequenced sample was cells from a culture (not recorded whether cultured in vitro). These receptors all stem from a human donor with melanoma. Each CDR3 is given with its conserved first and last residue. Fields, in order: V gene, CDR3 length, clone size, J gene, D gene, CDR3 DNA, CDR3 protein. A D gene is named only where the DNA matches it firmly. Part of the rows lack a size; the others show once, few, many or a class for expanded clones.

V gene: TRBV19
CDR3 length: 17
clone size: -
J gene: TRBJ2-1
D gene: TRBD2
CDR3 DNA: TGTGCCAGTAGTATGGGGACTAGCGGGGGTGATCTAAATGAGCAGTTCTTC
CDR3 protein: CASSMGTSGGDLNEQFF

V gene: TRBV7-9
CDR3 length: 14
clone size: -
J gene: TRBJ2-1
D gene: TRBD2
CDR3 DNA: TGTGCCAGCAGCTTAGGGACTAGTGGCGATGAGCAGTTCTTC
CDR3 protein: CASSLGTSGDEQFF

V gene: TRBV30
CDR3 length: 13
clone size: few
J gene: TRBJ1-5
D gene: TRBD1
CDR3 DNA: TGTGCCTGGAGCCGGGACAGGGATCAGCCCCAGCATTTT
CDR3 protein: CAWSRDRDQPQHF

V gene: TRBV27
CDR3 length: 12
clone size: few
J gene: TRBJ2-3
D gene: -
CDR3 DNA: TGTGCCAGCAGAGACGACACAGATACGCAGTATTTT
CDR3 protein: CASRDDTDTQYF

V gene: TRBV6-1
CDR3 length: 13
clone size: -
J gene: TRBJ1-6
D gene: -
CDR3 DNA: TGTGCCAGCAGTGAAGAGGGGAATTCACCCCTCCACTTT
CDR3 protein: CASSEEGNSPLHF

V gene: TRBV29-1
CDR3 length: 11
clone size: -
J gene: TRBJ2-5
D gene: TRBD1
CDR3 DNA: TGCAGCGTTGCGACAGGGGAGACCCAGTACTTC
CDR3 protein: CSVATGETQYF

V gene: TRBV2
CDR3 length: 15
clone size: -
J gene: TRBJ2-7
D gene: -
CDR3 DNA: TGTGCCAGCAGTGGAGAACGGGGGGCGACGGGGGAGCAGTACTTC
CDR3 protein: CASSGERGATGEQYF

V gene: TRBV18
CDR3 length: 18
clone size: -
J gene: TRBJ2-6
D gene: -
CDR3 DNA: TGTGCCAGCTCACCAGTGGCGGGCCGTTCGGCCGGGGCCAACGTCCTGACTTTC
CDR3 protein: CASSPVAGRSAGANVLTF

V gene: TRBV19
CDR3 length: 16
clone size: -
J gene: TRBJ1-5
D gene: -
CDR3 DNA: TGTGCCAGTAGCGACGGGCCACTCTTGCGCAATCAGCCCCAGCATTTT
CDR3 protein: CASSDGPLLRNQPQHF

V gene: TRBV6-5
CDR3 length: 11
clone size: -
J gene: TRBJ2-2
D gene: -
CDR3 DNA: TGTGCCAGCAGTTCATCCGGGGCCATGTTTTTT
CDR3 protein: CASSSSGAMFF

V gene: TRBV2
CDR3 length: 16
clone size: -
J gene: TRBJ2-7
D gene: TRBD2
CDR3 DNA: TGTGCCAGCAGTGGACCCAAGCGGGGGGATCCCTACGAGCAGTACTTC
CDR3 protein: CASSGPKRGDPYEQYF

V gene: TRBV4-2
CDR3 length: 13
clone size: -
J gene: TRBJ1-5
D gene: -
CDR3 DNA: TGTGCCAGCAGCCAAGATCCGGGAGCGCCCCAGCATTTT
CDR3 protein: CASSQDPGAPQHF

V gene: TRBV10-2
CDR3 length: 11
clone size: -
J gene: TRBJ2-7
D gene: TRBD1
CDR3 DNA: TGCGCCAGCAACAGGGGCCACGAGCAGTACTTC
CDR3 protein: CASNRGHEQYF

V gene: TRBV6-5
CDR3 length: 14
clone size: -
J gene: TRBJ1-1
D gene: TRBD1
CDR3 DNA: TGTGCCAGCAGTAAACAGGGGGTAAACACTGAAGCTTTCTTT
CDR3 protein: CASSKQGVNTEAFF

V gene: TRBV7-9
CDR3 length: 14
clone size: -
J gene: TRBJ2-3
D gene: -
CDR3 DNA: TGTGCCAGCAGCTTAAAGGGGCGAGGAGATACGCAGTATTTT
CDR3 protein: CASSLKGRGDTQYF

V gene: TRBV15
CDR3 length: 13
clone size: once
J gene: TRBJ1-1
D gene: -
CDR3 DNA: TGTGCCACCAGCAGGGGACGGAACACTGAAGCTTTCTTT
CDR3 protein: CATSRGRNTEAFF

V gene: TRBV4-2
CDR3 length: 14
clone size: -
J gene: TRBJ2-7
D gene: -
CDR3 DNA: TGTGCCAGCAGCCAAGAAGGTCAGAACTACGAGCAGTACTTC
CDR3 protein: CASSQEGQNYEQYF

V gene: TRBV9
CDR3 length: 19
clone size: -
J gene: TRBJ2-6
D gene: -
CDR3 DNA: TGTGCCAGCAGCGTCTCTCACAACCGGGGGATCCCTGGGGCCAACGTCCTGACTTTC
CDR3 protein: CASSVSHNRGIPGANVLTF

V gene: TRBV2
CDR3 length: 18
clone size: -
J gene: TRBJ2-7
D gene: -
CDR3 DNA: TGTGCCAGCAGTCTCCCTGACTGGACCATCCGCAGCTCCTACGAGCAGTACTTC
CDR3 protein: CASSLPDWTIRSSYEQYF

V gene: TRBV6-6
CDR3 length: 16
clone size: medium-sized
J gene: TRBJ1-1
D gene: TRBD1
CDR3 DNA: TGTGCCAGCAACCATGTTAGGACAGGACTGAACACTGAAGCTTTCTTT
CDR3 protein: CASNHVRTGLNTEAFF

V gene: TRBV5-1
CDR3 length: 15
clone size: once
J gene: TRBJ2-2
D gene: TRBD2
CDR3 DNA: TGCGCCAGCAGCTTTTTTGGGGGGGACACCGGGGAGCTGTTTTTT
CDR3 protein: CASSFFGGDTGELFF

V gene: TRBV5-5
CDR3 length: 12
clone size: -
J gene: TRBJ1-2
D gene: -
CDR3 DNA: TGTGCCAGCAGCTCTATAAACTATGGCTACACCTTC
CDR3 protein: CASSSINYGYTF

V gene: TRBV9
CDR3 length: 15
clone size: once
J gene: TRBJ2-1
D gene: TRBD2
CDR3 DNA: TGTGCCAGCAGCCCCCGGATAGCGGGGGACAATGAGCAGTTCTTC
CDR3 protein: CASSPRIAGDNEQFF

V gene: TRBV5-4
CDR3 length: 14
clone size: -
J gene: TRBJ2-7
D gene: -
CDR3 DNA: TGTGCCAGCAGCCACATTCTTGGGCCCTACGAGCAGTACTTC
CDR3 protein: CASSHILGPYEQYF

V gene: TRBV5-6
CDR3 length: 17
clone size: -
J gene: TRBJ2-1
D gene: TRBD2
CDR3 DNA: TGTGCCAGCAGCTTGGTCAGACTAGCGGGGGGGCGGCATGAGCAGTTCTTC
CDR3 protein: CASSLVRLAGGRHEQFF

V gene: TRBV27
CDR3 length: 14
clone size: -
J gene: TRBJ1-1
D gene: -
CDR3 DNA: TGTGCCAGCAGTTTATGGGGGATCCATACTGAAGCTTTCTTT
CDR3 protein: CASSLWGIHTEAFF

V gene: TRBV5-1
CDR3 length: 16
clone size: -
J gene: TRBJ1-3
D gene: TRBD1
CDR3 DNA: TGCGCCAGCAGCCCCAGGACAGGGAAGGCTGGAAACACCATATATTTT
CDR3 protein: CASSPRTGKAGNTIYF

V gene: TRBV11-2
CDR3 length: 16
clone size: -
J gene: TRBJ1-1
D gene: -
CDR3 DNA: TGTGCCAGCAGCTTGGTGCAGGTAAGACGAAAGACCGAAGCTTTCTTT
CDR3 protein: CASSLVQVRRKTEAFF

V gene: TRBV6-5
CDR3 length: 14
clone size: -
J gene: TRBJ2-4
D gene: TRBD2
CDR3 DNA: TGTGCCACGTCGGGGGGGGGAGCCAAAAACATTCAGTACTTC
CDR3 protein: CATSGGGAKNIQYF

V gene: TRBV19
CDR3 length: 15
clone size: -
J gene: TRBJ1-1
D gene: -
CDR3 DNA: TGTGCCAGTCTCTTGGGGGAAGGGTTGAACACTGAAGCTTTCTTT
CDR3 protein: CASLLGEGLNTEAFF

V gene: TRBV6-6
CDR3 length: 14
clone size: -
J gene: TRBJ1-5
D gene: -
CDR3 DNA: TGTGCCAGCAGTCGATCCGAGGGAGATCAGCCCCAGCATTTT
CDR3 protein: CASSRSEGDQPQHF

V gene: TRBV7-7
CDR3 length: 15
clone size: -
J gene: TRBJ2-1
D gene: TRBD2
CDR3 DNA: TGTGCCAGCAGCCCGGGGGGACTCCCTGAGCCTGAGCAGTTCTTC
CDR3 protein: CASSPGGLPEPEQFF

V gene: TRBV12-3/TRBV12-4
CDR3 length: 12
clone size: -
J gene: TRBJ1-2
D gene: -
CDR3 DNA: TGTGCCAGCAGTAAGGAAGTTTCGGGCTACACCTTC
CDR3 protein: CASSKEVSGYTF

V gene: TRBV18
CDR3 length: 15
clone size: -
J gene: TRBJ2-7
D gene: -
CDR3 DNA: TGTGCCAGCTCTCTCCTAGGGGGTGAACGGTACGAGCAGTACTTC
CDR3 protein: CASSLLGGERYEQYF

V gene: TRBV5-1
CDR3 length: 13
clone size: -
J gene: TRBJ1-2
D gene: -
CDR3 DNA: TGCGCCAGCAGCGGCGCGTCGGGACGCGGCTACACCTTC
CDR3 protein: CASSGASGRGYTF

V gene: TRBV5-1
CDR3 length: 14
clone size: -
J gene: TRBJ2-1
D gene: -
CDR3 DNA: TGCGCCAGCAGACCGTCCGGACGGAACAATGAGCAGTTCTTC
CDR3 protein: CASRPSGRNNEQFF

V gene: TRBV9
CDR3 length: 15
clone size: -
J gene: TRBJ2-1
D gene: TRBD2
CDR3 DNA: TGTGCCAGCAGTCTGGGACTAGCGTACTACAATGAGCAGTTCTTC
CDR3 protein: CASSLGLAYYNEQFF

V gene: TRBV27
CDR3 length: 14
clone size: -
J gene: TRBJ1-1
D gene: -
CDR3 DNA: TGTGCCAGCAGTTCGGGCCCAGTTCCGATTGAAGCTTTCTTT
CDR3 protein: CASSSGPVPIEAFF

V gene: TRBV7-6
CDR3 length: 15
clone size: -
J gene: TRBJ2-7
D gene: TRBD1
CDR3 DNA: TGTGCCAGCAGCTTGGGGACAGCGGCGTCCTACGAGCAGTACTTC
CDR3 protein: CASSLGTAASYEQYF

V gene: TRBV27
CDR3 length: 15
clone size: -
J gene: TRBJ2-2
D gene: -
CDR3 DNA: TGTGCCAGCAACAGTGTGGGGGCCGAATCCGGGGAGCTGTTTTTT
CDR3 protein: CASNSVGAESGELFF

V gene: TRBV2
CDR3 length: 13
clone size: -
J gene: TRBJ1-3
D gene: -
CDR3 DNA: TGTGCCAGCAGTATTATGGGAGGAAACACCATATATTTT
CDR3 protein: CASSIMGGNTIYF

V gene: TRBV25-1
CDR3 length: 11
clone size: -
J gene: TRBJ2-7
D gene: -
CDR3 DNA: TGTGCCAGCATGGAAGGGTACGAGCAGTACTTC
CDR3 protein: CASMEGYEQYF

V gene: TRBV29-1
CDR3 length: 10
clone size: -
J gene: TRBJ1-1
D gene: -
CDR3 DNA: TGCAGCGTCAGGGCCACTGAAGCTTTCTTT
CDR3 protein: CSVRATEAFF

V gene: TRBV18
CDR3 length: 14
clone size: -
J gene: TRBJ1-1
D gene: -
CDR3 DNA: TGTGCCAGCTCACCAAATGCGGATAACACTGAAGCTTTCTTT
CDR3 protein: CASSPNADNTEAFF

V gene: TRBV5-1
CDR3 length: 11
clone size: once
J gene: TRBJ2-4
D gene: -
CDR3 DNA: TGCGCCAGCAGGGATCAAAACATTCAGTACTTC
CDR3 protein: CASRDQNIQYF

V gene: TRBV4-1
CDR3 length: 15
clone size: once
J gene: TRBJ2-7
D gene: -
CDR3 DNA: TGCGCCAGCAGCCCAAGGGGTCGCAATCCCTACGAGCAGTACTTC
CDR3 protein: CASSPRGRNPYEQYF

V gene: TRBV21-1
CDR3 length: 15
clone size: -
J gene: TRBJ1-5
D gene: -
CDR3 DNA: TGTGCCAGCGAACTTCGGCCGGGGAGCAATCAGCCCCAGCATTTT
CDR3 protein: CASELRPGSNQPQHF

V gene: TRBV27
CDR3 length: 15
clone size: -
J gene: TRBJ1-4
D gene: TRBD1
CDR3 DNA: TGTGCCAGCAGTTGGACAGGGGGCGCTGGGAAAAAACTGTTTTTT
CDR3 protein: CASSWTGGAGKKLFF

V gene: TRBV5-6
CDR3 length: 12
clone size: -
J gene: TRBJ2-7
D gene: -
CDR3 DNA: TGTGCCAGCACCGACAGCTCCTACGAGCAGTACTTC
CDR3 protein: CASTDSSYEQYF

V gene: TRBV19
CDR3 length: 14
clone size: -
J gene: TRBJ1-6
D gene: TRBD1
CDR3 DNA: TGTGCCAGTAGGAACGACAGGGGTAATTCACCCCTCCACTTT
CDR3 protein: CASRNDRGNSPLHF

V gene: TRBV29-1
CDR3 length: 11
clone size: -
J gene: TRBJ2-3
D gene: -
CDR3 DNA: TGCAGCGTTGGGGGTATAGATACGCAGTATTTT
CDR3 protein: CSVGGIDTQYF

V gene: TRBV6-5
CDR3 length: 13
clone size: -
J gene: TRBJ2-7
D gene: -
CDR3 DNA: TGTGCCAGCAGTCCCCTGAACAGTGACGAGCAGTACTTC
CDR3 protein: CASSPLNSDEQYF

V gene: TRBV19
CDR3 length: 16
clone size: few
J gene: TRBJ2-7
D gene: -
CDR3 DNA: TGTGCCAGTAGTATCCCCAGGGGCCGACACTCCTACGAGCAGTACTTC
CDR3 protein: CASSIPRGRHSYEQYF

V gene: TRBV29-1
CDR3 length: 11
clone size: -
J gene: TRBJ1-3
D gene: -
CDR3 DNA: TGCAGCGCAGACAGGCGAAACACCATATATTTT
CDR3 protein: CSADRRNTIYF

V gene: TRBV14
CDR3 length: 20
clone size: -
J gene: TRBJ1-1
D gene: -
CDR3 DNA: TGTGCCAGCAGCGGTAGGTCAAGAAAGGGATTTCCTAAGTGGAACACTGAAGCTTTCTTT
CDR3 protein: CASSGRSRKGFPKWNTEAFF

V gene: TRBV7-2
CDR3 length: 14
clone size: once
J gene: TRBJ1-1
D gene: -
CDR3 DNA: TGTGCCAGCAGCTTAGTTCCAGGCTACACTGAAGCTTTCTTT
CDR3 protein: CASSLVPGYTEAFF